A selection of T cell receptor beta chains follows, all from one sample in a study of identical twins. MiXCR, run by TCRdb on the 5' RACE reads, gives a single entry per CDR3 protein. The sample holds about 530,000 distinct CDR3 sequences, roughly 15% seen once. These same records also appear under a second study, on yellow fever vaccine responses in identical twins.

Sequencing input: CD4+ T cells sorted from blood. The source is a woman between 18 and 29 years old in good health. CDR3s include the opening cysteine and the closing phenylalanine or tryptophan. D genes are given only for firm matches. The listing skips clone size in some rows; elsewhere it reads once, few, many or a size class.

clone_size | d_call | j_call | v_call | cdr3_nt | cdr3_aa
- | TRBD1 | TRBJ2-5 | TRBV7-9 | TGTGCCAGCAGCTTAGAGACAGGGGGAGAGACCCAGTACTTC | CASSLETGGETQYF
few | TRBD2 | TRBJ2-1 | TRBV11-1 | TGTGCCAGCAGCTTACTAGCGGGGGGGCCTATCGCCTACAATGAGCAGTTCTTC | CASSLLAGGPIAYNEQFF
many | - | TRBJ1-5 | TRBV10-3 | TGTGCCATCAGTGAGAATTGGCAGGAACAGCCCCAGCATTTT | CAISENWQEQPQHF
few | - | TRBJ2-2 | TRBV11-3 | TGTGCCAGCAGCTTTTGGTTCGGGGAGCTGTTTTTT | CASSFWFGELFF
- | - | TRBJ2-4 | TRBV20-1 | TGCAGTGCTAGAAAGGTGTCAGGGCCCTCAAACATTCAGTACTTC | CSARKVSGPSNIQYF
few | - | TRBJ2-7 | TRBV5-1 | TGCGCCAGCAGCTTGGACAGTCACCACGAGCAGTACTTC | CASSLDSHHEQYF
- | - | TRBJ1-6 | TRBV11-1 | TGTGCCAGCAGCTTAGGATACGCATATTCACCCCTCCACTTT | CASSLGYAYSPLHF
- | - | TRBJ2-5 | TRBV7-2 | TGTGCCGGACGAAGGACACAAGAGACCCAGTACTTC | CAGRRTQETQYF
- | TRBD2 | TRBJ2-3 | TRBV2 | TGTGCCAGCAGTGAAGCGCCTAGTAGCGGGAGGATAGATACGCAGTATTTT | CASSEAPSSGRIDTQYF
- | TRBD1 | TRBJ1-1 | TRBV12-3/TRBV12-4 | TGTGCCAGCAGTTTAGACAGGGGGAGAACTGAAGCTTTCTTT | CASSLDRGRTEAFF